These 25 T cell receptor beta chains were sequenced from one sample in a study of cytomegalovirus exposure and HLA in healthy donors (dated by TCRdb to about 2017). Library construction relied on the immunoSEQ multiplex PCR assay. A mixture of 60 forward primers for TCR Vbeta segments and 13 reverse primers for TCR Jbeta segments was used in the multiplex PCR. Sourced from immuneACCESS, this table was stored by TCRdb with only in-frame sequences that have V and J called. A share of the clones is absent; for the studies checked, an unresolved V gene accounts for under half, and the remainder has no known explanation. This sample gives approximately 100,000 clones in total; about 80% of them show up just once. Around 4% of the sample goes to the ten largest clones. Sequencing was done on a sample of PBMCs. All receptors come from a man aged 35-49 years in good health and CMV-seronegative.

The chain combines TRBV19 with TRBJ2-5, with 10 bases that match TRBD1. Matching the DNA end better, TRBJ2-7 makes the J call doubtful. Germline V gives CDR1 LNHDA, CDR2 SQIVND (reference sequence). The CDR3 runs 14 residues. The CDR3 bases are TGTGCCAGTAGTAAAAGGGACAGGGGCCACGAGCAGTACTTC. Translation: CASSKRDRGHEQYF.

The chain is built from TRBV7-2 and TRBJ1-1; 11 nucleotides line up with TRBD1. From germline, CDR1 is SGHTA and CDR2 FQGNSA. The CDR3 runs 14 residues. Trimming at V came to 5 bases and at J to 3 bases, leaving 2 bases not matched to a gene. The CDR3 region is CASSADRGHTEAFF. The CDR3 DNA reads TGTGCCAGCAGCGCGGACAGGGGGCACACTGAAGCTTTCTTT.

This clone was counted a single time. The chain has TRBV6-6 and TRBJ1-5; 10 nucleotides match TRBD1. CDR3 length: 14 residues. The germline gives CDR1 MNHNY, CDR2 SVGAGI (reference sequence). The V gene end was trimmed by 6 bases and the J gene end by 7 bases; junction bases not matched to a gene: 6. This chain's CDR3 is CASRVRDRGQPQHF. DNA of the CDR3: TGTGCCAGCAGAGTCCGGGACAGGGGCCAGCCCCAGCATTTT.

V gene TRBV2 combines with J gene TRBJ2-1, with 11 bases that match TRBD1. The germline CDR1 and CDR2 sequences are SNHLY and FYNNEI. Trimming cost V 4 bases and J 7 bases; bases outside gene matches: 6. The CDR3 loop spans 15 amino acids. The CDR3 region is CASSGGQGVRNEQFF. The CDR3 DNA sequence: TGTGCCAGCAGTGGGGGACAGGGGGTCAGAAATGAGCAGTTCTTC.

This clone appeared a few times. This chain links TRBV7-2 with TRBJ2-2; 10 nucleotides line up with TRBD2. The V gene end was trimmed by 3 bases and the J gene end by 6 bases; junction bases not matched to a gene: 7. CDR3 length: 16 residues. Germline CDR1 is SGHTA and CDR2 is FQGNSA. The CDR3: CASSLRAGGPAGELFF. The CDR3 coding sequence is TGTGCCAGCAGCTTGCGAGCGGGGGGGCCAGCCGGGGAGCTGTTTTTT.

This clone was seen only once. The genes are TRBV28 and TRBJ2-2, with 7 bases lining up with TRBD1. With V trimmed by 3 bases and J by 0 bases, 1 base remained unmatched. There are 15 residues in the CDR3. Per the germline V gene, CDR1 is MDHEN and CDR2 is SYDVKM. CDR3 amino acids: CASSLGTANTGELFF. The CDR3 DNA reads TGTGCCAGCAGTTTGGGGACAGCGAACACCGGGGAGCTGTTTTTT. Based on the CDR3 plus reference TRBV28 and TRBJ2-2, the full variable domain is DVKVTQSSRYLVKRTGEKVFLECVQDMDHENMFWYRQDPGLGLRLIYFSYDVKMKEKGDIPEGYSVSREKKERFSLILESASTNQTSMYLCASSLGTANTGELFFGEGSRLTVL.

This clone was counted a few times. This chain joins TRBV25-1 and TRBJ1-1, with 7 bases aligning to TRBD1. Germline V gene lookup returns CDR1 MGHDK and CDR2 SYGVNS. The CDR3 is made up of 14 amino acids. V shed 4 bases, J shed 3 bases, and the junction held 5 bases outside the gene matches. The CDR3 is CASSGYRGDTEAFF. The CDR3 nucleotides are TGTGCCAGCAGTGGCTACAGGGGCGACACTGAAGCTTTCTTT.

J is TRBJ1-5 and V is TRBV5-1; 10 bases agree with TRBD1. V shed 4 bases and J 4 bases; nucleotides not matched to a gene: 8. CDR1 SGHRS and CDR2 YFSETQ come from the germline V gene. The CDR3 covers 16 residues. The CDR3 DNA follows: TGCGCCAGCAGCCCGGGGGACAGGGGAGGAAATCAGCCCCAGCATTTT. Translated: CASSPGDRGGNQPQHF.

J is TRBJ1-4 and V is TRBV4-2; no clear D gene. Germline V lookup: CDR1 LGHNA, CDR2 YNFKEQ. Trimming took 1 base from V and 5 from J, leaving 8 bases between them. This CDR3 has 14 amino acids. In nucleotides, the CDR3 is TGTGCCAGCAGCCAAGGTGGAGCGAATGAAAAACTGTTTTTT. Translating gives CASSQGGANEKLFF.

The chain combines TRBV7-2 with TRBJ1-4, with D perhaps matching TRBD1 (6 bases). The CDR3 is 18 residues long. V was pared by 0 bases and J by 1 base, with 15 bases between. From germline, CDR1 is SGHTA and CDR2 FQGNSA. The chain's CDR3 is CASSLAPPTRGTNEKLFF. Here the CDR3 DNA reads TGTGCCAGCAGCTTAGCACCGCCGACCAGGGGAACTAATGAAAAACTGTTTTTT.

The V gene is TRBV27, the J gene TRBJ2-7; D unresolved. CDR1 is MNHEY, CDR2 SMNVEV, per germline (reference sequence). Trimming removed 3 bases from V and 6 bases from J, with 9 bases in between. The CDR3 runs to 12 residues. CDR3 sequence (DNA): TGTGCCAGCAGTTTGGTTGCCGGCGAGCAGTACTTC. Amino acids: CASSLVAGEQYF.

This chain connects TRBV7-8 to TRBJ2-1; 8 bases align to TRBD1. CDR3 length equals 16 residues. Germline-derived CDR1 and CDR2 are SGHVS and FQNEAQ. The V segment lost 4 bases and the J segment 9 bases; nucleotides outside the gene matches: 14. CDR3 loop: CASSSVTGQEAVEQFF. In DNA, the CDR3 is TGTGCCAGCAGCTCCGTTACGGGACAGGAGGCGGTTGAGCAGTTCTTC.

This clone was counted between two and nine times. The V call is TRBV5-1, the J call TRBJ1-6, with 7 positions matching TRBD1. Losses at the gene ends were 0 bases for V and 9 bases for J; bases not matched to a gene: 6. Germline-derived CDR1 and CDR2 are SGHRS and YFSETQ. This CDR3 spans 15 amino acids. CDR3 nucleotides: TGCGCCAGCAGCTTGGCCGTGGGGACAGCTTCACCCCTCCACTTT. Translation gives CASSLAVGTASPLHF.

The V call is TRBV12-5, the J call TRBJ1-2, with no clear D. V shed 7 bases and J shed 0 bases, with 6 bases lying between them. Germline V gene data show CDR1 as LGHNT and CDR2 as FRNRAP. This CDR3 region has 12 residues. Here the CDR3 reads CASEPANYGYTF. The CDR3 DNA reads TGTGCTAGTGAGCCTGCTAACTATGGCTACACCTTC.

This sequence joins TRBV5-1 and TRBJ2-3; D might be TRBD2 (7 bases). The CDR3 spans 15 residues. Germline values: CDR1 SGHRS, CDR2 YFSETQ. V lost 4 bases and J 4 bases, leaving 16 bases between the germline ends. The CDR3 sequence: CASSPGGGRADTQYF. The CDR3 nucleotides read TGCGCCAGCAGCCCGGGCGGGGGCAGGGCAGATACGCAGTATTTT.

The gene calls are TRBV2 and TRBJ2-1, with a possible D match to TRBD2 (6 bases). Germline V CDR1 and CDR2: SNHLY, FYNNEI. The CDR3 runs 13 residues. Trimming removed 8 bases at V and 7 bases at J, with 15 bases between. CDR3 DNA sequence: TGTGCCAGCGATACGGGGGTCCGAAATGAGCAGTTCTTC. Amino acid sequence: CASDTGVRNEQFF. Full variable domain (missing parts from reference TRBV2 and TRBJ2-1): EPEVTQTPSHQVTQMGQEVILRCVPISNHLYFYWYRQILGQKVEFLVSFYNNEISEKSEIFDDQFSVERPDGSNFTLKIRSTKLEDSAMYFCASDTGVRNEQFFGPGTRLTVL.

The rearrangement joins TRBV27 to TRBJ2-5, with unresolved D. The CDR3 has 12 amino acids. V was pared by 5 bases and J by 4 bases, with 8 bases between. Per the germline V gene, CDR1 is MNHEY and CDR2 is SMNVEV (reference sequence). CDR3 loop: CASSRLGETQYF. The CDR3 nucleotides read TGTGCCAGCAGTCGACTCGGAGAGACCCAGTACTTC.

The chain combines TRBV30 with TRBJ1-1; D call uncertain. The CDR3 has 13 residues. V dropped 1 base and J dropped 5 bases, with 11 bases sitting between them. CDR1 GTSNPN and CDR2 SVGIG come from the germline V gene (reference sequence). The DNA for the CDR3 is TGTGCCTGGAGTGCGGGATCGAGGACTGAAGCTTTCTTT. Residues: CAWSAGSRTEAFF.

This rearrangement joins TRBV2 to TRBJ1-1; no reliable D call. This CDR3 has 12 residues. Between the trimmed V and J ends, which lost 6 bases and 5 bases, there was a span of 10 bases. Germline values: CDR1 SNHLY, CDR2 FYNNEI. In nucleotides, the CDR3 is TGTGCCAGCAGGAGGGATCGGACTGAAGCTTTCTTT. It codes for CASRRDRTEAFF.

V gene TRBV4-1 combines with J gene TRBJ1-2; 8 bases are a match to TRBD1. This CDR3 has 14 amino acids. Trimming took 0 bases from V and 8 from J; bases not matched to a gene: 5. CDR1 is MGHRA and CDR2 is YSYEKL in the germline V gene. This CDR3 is CASSQDYRGSGYTF. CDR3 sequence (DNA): TGCGCCAGCAGCCAAGACTACAGGGGGTCGGGCTACACCTTC.

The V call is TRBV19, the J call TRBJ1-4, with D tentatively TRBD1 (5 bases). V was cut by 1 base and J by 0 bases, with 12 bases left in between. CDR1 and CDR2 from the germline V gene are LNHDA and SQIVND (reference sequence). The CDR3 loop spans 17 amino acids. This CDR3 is CASSIGGRAATNEKLFF. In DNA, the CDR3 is TGTGCCAGTAGTATAGGTGGCAGGGCTGCAACTAATGAAAAACTGTTTTTT.

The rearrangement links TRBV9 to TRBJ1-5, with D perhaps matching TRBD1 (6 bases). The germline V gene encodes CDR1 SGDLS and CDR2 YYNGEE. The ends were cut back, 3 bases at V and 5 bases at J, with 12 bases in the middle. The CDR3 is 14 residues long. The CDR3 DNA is TGTGCCAGCAGCGGGGGGGGCGGGGATCAGCCCCAGCATTTT. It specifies CASSGGGGDQPQHF.

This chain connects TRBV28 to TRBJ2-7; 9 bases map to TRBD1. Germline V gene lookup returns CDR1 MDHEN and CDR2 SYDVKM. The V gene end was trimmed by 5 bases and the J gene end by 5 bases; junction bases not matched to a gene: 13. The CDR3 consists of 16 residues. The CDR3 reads CASSPPTGGNRNEQYV. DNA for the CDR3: TGTGCCAGCAGTCCACCCACAGGGGGCAATAGGAACGAGCAGTACGTC.

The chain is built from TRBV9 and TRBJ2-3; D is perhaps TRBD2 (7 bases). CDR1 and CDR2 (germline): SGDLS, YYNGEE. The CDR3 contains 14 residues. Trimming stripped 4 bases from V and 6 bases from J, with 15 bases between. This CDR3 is CASSPTGGGDTQYF. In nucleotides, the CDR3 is TGTGCCAGCAGCCCCACGGGGGGCGGGGATACGCAGTATTTT.

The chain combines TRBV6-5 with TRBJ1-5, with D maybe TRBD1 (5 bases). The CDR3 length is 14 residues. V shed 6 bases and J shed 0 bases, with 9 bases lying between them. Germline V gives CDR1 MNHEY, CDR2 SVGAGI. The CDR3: CASSGGTSNQPQHF. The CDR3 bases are TGTGCCAGCAGCGGGGGAACTAGCAATCAGCCCCAGCATTTT.